This TCR beta chain was profiled in a study of CD8+CD57+ T cells in acquired aplastic anemia. Findings and limits, study-wide: Patients and controls had in common approximately 29 CD8+ CDR3 sequences.

TCR beta VDJ and CDR3 profiles were obtained from a genomic DNA template. TCRdb reanalysed the reads using MiXCR and keeps one entry per CDR3 protein. The sample has some 410,000 distinct CDR3 sequences, just under 70% seen once. This clonotype turned up a few times. Antigen: not known. Per the germline V gene, CDR1 is KGHSH and CDR2 is LQKENI. The V and J ends lost 6 bases and 0 bases respectively, with 13 bases between them. The CDR3 is 15 amino acids. This chain uses TRBV18 with TRBJ2-3, with D maybe TRBD2 (5 bases). This TCR came from a human donor in good health, serving as a control. The source material was sorted CD4+, CD8+, or CD8+CD57+ T cells (not recorded which) from PBMCs. CDR3 sequence reads: CASSPVASSTDTQYF. For the CDR3, the DNA is TGTGCCAGCTCTCCCGTCGCTAGCAGCACAGATACGCAGTATTTT.